One and the same sample provided the 24 T cell receptor beta chains below, sequenced in a study of cytomegalovirus exposure and HLA in healthy donors. Primers included in the PCR were 60 Vbeta and 13 Jbeta primers. Assay: immunoSEQ multiplex PCR; the TCRdb copy retains only in-frame clones and omits some. This table has more than 80,000 clones, approximately 80% appearing once. The specimen sequenced was PBMCs. Receptor source: a woman in her thirties or forties in good health and CMV-seropositive.

The rearrangement links TRBV25-1 to TRBJ1-2; D might be TRBD1 (6 bases). This CDR3 comprises 15 residues. The V and J ends lost 3 bases and 4 bases respectively, with 15 bases between them. The germline V gene encodes CDR1 MGHDK and CDR2 SYGVNS. The CDR3 loop is CASSELAGVGYGYTF. The CDR3, as DNA: TGTGCCAGCAGTGAGTTGGCAGGGGTGGGCTATGGCTACACCTTC.

The chain is built from TRBV4-1 and TRBJ2-7; no clear D gene. V lost 1 base and J 2 bases, leaving 9 bases between the germline ends. The CDR3 length is 14 residues. In germline, CDR1 is MGHRA, CDR2 YSYEKL. The CDR3 DNA follows: TGCGCCAGCAGCCAAGTAGTAAGAACCTACGAGCAGTACTTC. Translating gives CASSQVVRTYEQYF.

This clone has a handful of counts. This chain uses TRBV5-5 with TRBJ2-3; 9 positions agree with TRBD2. The CDR3 covers 16 residues. The V and J ends lost 4 bases and 3 bases, in that order; junction bases with no gene match: 9. Germline V gene data show CDR1 as SGHKS and CDR2 as YYEKEE (reference sequence). The CDR3 loop is CASSRGGAGETDTQYF. DNA for the CDR3: TGTGCCAGCAGCCGCGGGGGGGCGGGAGAAACAGATACGCAGTATTTT.

This clone occurred a few times. The genes are TRBV27 and TRBJ2-1, with 14 bases identical to TRBD2. Germline loops: CDR1 MNHEY, CDR2 SMNVEV (reference sequence). This CDR3 contains 16 residues. The V and J ends lost 5 bases and 9 bases, in that order; junction bases with no gene match: 9. CDR3 sequence reads: CASSPPTSGRAGEQFF. The DNA of the CDR3 is TGTGCCAGCAGTCCACCGACTAGCGGGAGGGCTGGTGAGCAGTTCTTC.

The chain couples TRBV5-6 to TRBJ2-5; 7 nucleotides agree with TRBD1. The CDR3 is 13 amino acids. Trimming removed 4 bases from V and 2 bases from J; junction bases left unmatched: 2. Germline assignment: CDR1 SGHDT and CDR2 YYEEEE. Written as DNA, the CDR3 is TGTGCCAGCAGCCGGACAGGTCAAGAGACCCAGTACTTC. Protein product: CASSRTGQETQYF.

The rearrangement uses TRBV11-2 and TRBJ2-3; 7 nucleotides align to TRBD2. CDR1 is SGHAT and CDR2 is FQNNGV in the germline V gene. This CDR3 contains 15 residues. V was clipped by 3 bases and J by 2 bases; unmatched bases: 5. The CDR3 region has the DNA TGTGCCAGCAGCTTGAACGCGGGAGTCACAGATACGCAGTATTTT. Its translation is CASSLNAGVTDTQYF.

By share of the sample, this clone is medium-sized. This chain joins TRBV15 and TRBJ2-5; 7 bases are a match to TRBD1. Germline V CDR1 and CDR2: LNHNV, YYDKDF (reference sequence). The CDR3 totals 16 residues. Germline trimming cut 3 bases from V and 1 base from J; bases unmatched to any gene: 8. In DNA form, the CDR3 reads TGTGCCACCAGCAGGGGGCTACCAGGGGGCCAAGAGACCCAGTACTTC. Amino acid sequence: CATSRGLPGGQETQYF.

This chain uses TRBV30 with TRBJ2-3; D may be TRBD2 (5 bases). Trimming removed 0 bases from V and 14 bases from J, with 15 bases in between. The CDR3 is 12 residues long. CDR1 and CDR2 (germline): GTSNPN, SVGIG (reference sequence). The CDR3 protein is CAWSVSVGLSYF. For the CDR3, the DNA is TGTGCCTGGAGTGTAAGTGTAGGACTGTCGTATTTT.

V gene TRBV2 combines with J gene TRBJ2-2, with 11 bases identical to TRBD2. Germline V gives CDR1 SNHLY, CDR2 FYNNEI. The CDR3 has 15 residues. Germline trimming cut 6 bases from V and 4 bases from J; bases unmatched to any gene: 4. CDR3: CASRPSGRSTGELFF. The CDR3, as DNA: TGTGCCAGCAGGCCTAGCGGGAGGAGCACCGGGGAGCTGTTTTTT.

The gene calls are TRBV7-9 and TRBJ2-7; D might be TRBD2 (5 bases). The CDR3 is 16 residues long. Germline values: CDR1 SEHNR, CDR2 FQNEAQ (reference sequence). V was trimmed by 0 bases and J by 6 bases, leaving 18 bases between them. CDR3 coding DNA: TGTGCCAGCAGCTTAGCGCCCCCCCGGGGTCAAACCGAGCAGTACTTC. As protein: CASSLAPPRGQTEQYF.

The chain has TRBV5-4 and TRBJ2-5; TRBD2 matches 12 bases. J lost 5 bases, V lost 0 bases, and 5 bases had no gene match. CDR3 length: 16 residues. Germline assignment: CDR1 SGHNT and CDR2 YYREEE (reference sequence). CDR3 in amino acids: CASSLGLAGGLETQYF. CDR3 DNA sequence: TGTGCCAGCAGCTTGGGGCTAGCGGGAGGGCTGGAGACCCAGTACTTC.

The chain uses TRBV5-1 and TRBJ2-7, with TRBD2 as a possible D gene (5 bases). The CDR3 has 17 residues. V lost 3 bases and J 3 bases, leaving 22 bases between the germline ends. Germline CDR1 SGHRS, CDR2 YFSETQ. This CDR3 is CASSWDSREMVVYEQYF. The CDR3 DNA follows: TGCGCCAGCAGCTGGGATTCCCGGGAAATGGTGGTCTACGAGCAGTACTTC.

J is TRBJ2-3 and V is TRBV6-5, with D maybe TRBD1 (5 bases). Germline CDR1 and CDR2: MNHEY and SVGAGI. V shed 6 bases and J shed 6 bases, with 19 bases lying between them. CDR3 length: 15 amino acids. In DNA form, the CDR3 reads TGTGCCAGCAGGGCAGGCCAGGGTGGTATGGATACGCAGTATTTT. Its translation: CASRAGQGGMDTQYF.

The rearrangement joins TRBV11-2 to TRBJ2-1; the match to TRBD2 covers 9 bases. The germline V gene encodes CDR1 SGHAT and CDR2 FQNNGV. J was trimmed by 5 bases and V by 4 bases; bases with no gene match: 9. The CDR3 is made up of 16 amino acids. CDR3 nucleotides: TGTGCCAGCAGCTCTCTTGCGGGAGGGATGAACAATGAGCAGTTCTTC. As protein: CASSSLAGGMNNEQFF.

The chain uses TRBV10-2 and TRBJ1-2, with TRBD1 identical over 7 bases. With V trimmed by 3 bases and J by 8 bases, 9 bases remained unmatched. Germline assignment: CDR1 WSHSY and CDR2 SAAADI. The CDR3 totals 14 residues. CDR3 protein: CASSEVEGAKGYTF. As DNA, the CDR3 is TGCGCCAGCAGTGAAGTGGAGGGGGCGAAGGGCTACACCTTC.

In this sample, this clone turned up once. The chain employs TRBV2 and TRBJ1-4, with TRBD1 as a possible D gene (6 bases). This CDR3 comprises 15 residues. V lost 7 bases to trimming and J lost 6 bases, with 18 bases between them. The V gene's germline CDR1 is SNHLY and CDR2 FYNNEI. Written as DNA, the CDR3 is TGTGCCAGCATTCCATGGGGGGGCGCTTATGAAAAACTGTTTTTT. This translates into CASIPWGGAYEKLFF.

This clone showed up just once. V is TRBV10-1 and J is TRBJ2-3; 9 bases map to TRBD2. The V segment lost 8 bases and the J segment 6 bases; nucleotides outside the gene matches: 6. The CDR3 is 13 residues long. CDR1 is WNHNN, CDR2 SYGVQD, per germline (reference sequence). CDR3 sequence reads: CASRAGGGDTQYF. In DNA, the CDR3 is TGCGCCAGCCGAGCGGGAGGCGGGGATACGCAGTATTTT.

This rearrangement joins TRBV28 to TRBJ2-7; TRBD1 matches at 7 bases. From germline, CDR1 is MDHEN and CDR2 SYDVKM. There are 14 residues in the CDR3. Trimming took 7 bases from V and 1 from J; bases not matched to a gene: 7. The DNA of the CDR3 is TGTGCCAGCAAGGGGGCCGACAGGTCCTACGAGCAGTACTTC. Amino acid sequence: CASKGADRSYEQYF.

This rearrangement joins TRBV28 to TRBJ2-1; 8 bases fit TRBD1. The CDR3 contains 16 residues. Germline CDR1 is MDHEN and CDR2 is SYDVKM. The junction had 8 bases not matched to a gene; V was cut back by 1 base and J by 6 bases. The DNA of the CDR3 is TGTGCCAGCAGTTTATCGGACAGGGCCGGGGGCAATGAGCAGTTCTTC. This encodes CASSLSDRAGGNEQFF.

This clone is a singleton in its sample. The chain couples TRBV6-6 to TRBJ1-2; the match to TRBD1 covers 7 bases. The CDR3 consists of 15 residues. The germline CDR1 and CDR2 sequences are MNHNY and SVGAGI (reference sequence). Losses at the gene ends were 5 bases for V and 2 bases for J; bases not matched to a gene: 8. This CDR3 reads CASSPGQVQNYGYTF. Here the CDR3 DNA reads TGTGCCAGCAGTCCCGGACAGGTACAAAACTATGGCTACACCTTC.

V usage is TRBV5-5 and J usage is TRBJ1-4; 7 bases fit TRBD1. CDR3 length equals 16 residues. Germline V gene data show CDR1 as SGHKS and CDR2 as YYEKEE (reference sequence). Trimming at V came to 4 bases and at J to 4 bases, leaving 10 bases not matched to a gene. CDR3 amino acids: CASSIEYRGGNEKLFF. DNA of the CDR3: TGTGCCAGCAGCATAGAGTACAGGGGCGGTAATGAAAAACTGTTTTTT.

The CDR3 DNA follows: TGTGCCTGGAGTACGAGTGAAAAACTGTTTTTT. This codes for CAWSTSEKLFF. The chain is built from TRBV30 and TRBJ1-4; D not certain. Germline-derived CDR1 and CDR2 are GTSNPN and SVGIG (reference sequence). Trimming took off 2 bases at V and 7 bases at J, with 5 bases between the two ends. The CDR3 runs 11 residues. The entire variable domain, with the rest obtained from reference TRBV30 and TRBJ1-4, is as follows: SQTIHQWPATLVQPVGSPLSLECTVEGTSNPNLYWYRQAAGRGLQLLFYSVGIGQISSEVPQNLSASRPQDRQFILSSKKLLLSDSGFYLCAWSTSEKLFFGSGTQLSVL.

The J gene is TRBJ2-5, the V gene TRBV15, with a weak D call TRBD1 (5 bases). CDR3 length equals 14 residues. The germline gives CDR1 LNHNV, CDR2 YYDKDF (reference sequence). V was shortened by 5 bases and J by 1 base, with 11 bases between the two germline ends. The chain's CDR3 is CATSYGQGQETQYF. Here the CDR3 DNA reads TGTGCCACCAGCTACGGCCAGGGCCAAGAGACCCAGTACTTC.

This clone was seen more than once but under ten times. This chain's CDR3 is CASSLSLAADNEQFF. CDR3 nucleotide sequence: TGTGCCAGCAGCTTGAGCCTAGCTGCCGACAATGAGCAGTTCTTC. This chain links TRBV7-9 with TRBJ2-1, with D possibly matching TRBD2 (5 bases). Germline V gene sequence: CDR1 SEHNR, CDR2 FQNEAQ (reference sequence). The CDR3 extends over 15 amino acids. The ends were cut back, 3 bases at V and 5 bases at J, with 14 bases in the middle.